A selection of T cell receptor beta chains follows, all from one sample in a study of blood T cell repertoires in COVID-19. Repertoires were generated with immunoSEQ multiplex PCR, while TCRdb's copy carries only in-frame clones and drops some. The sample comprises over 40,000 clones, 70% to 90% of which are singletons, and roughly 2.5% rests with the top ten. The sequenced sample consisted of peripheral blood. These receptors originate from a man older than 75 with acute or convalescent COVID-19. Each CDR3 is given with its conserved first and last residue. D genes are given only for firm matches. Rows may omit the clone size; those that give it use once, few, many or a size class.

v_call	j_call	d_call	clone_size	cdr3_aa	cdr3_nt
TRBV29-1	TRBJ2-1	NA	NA	CSVEDPIHLEQFF	TGCAGCGTTGAAGATCCTATTCACCTAGAGCAGTTCTTC
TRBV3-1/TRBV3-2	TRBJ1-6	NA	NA	CASSQVETASPLHF	TGTGCCAGCAGCCAGGTAGAGACAGCCTCACCCCTCCACTTT
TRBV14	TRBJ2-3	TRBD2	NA	CASSQDLAGASTDTQYF	TGTGCCAGCAGCCAAGACCTAGCGGGGGCCAGCACAGATACGCAGTATTTT
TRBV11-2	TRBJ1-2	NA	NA	CASSLDLWGQGYTF	TGTGCCAGCAGCTTAGATCTCTGGGGGCAAGGCTACACCTTC
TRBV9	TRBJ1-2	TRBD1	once	CASSHQTGTNYGYTF	TGTGCCAGCAGCCATCAGACAGGGACAAACTATGGCTACACCTTC
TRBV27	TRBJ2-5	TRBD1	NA	CASSSEPGQVNLETQYF	TGTGCCAGCAGTTCCGAGCCGGGACAGGTTAACTTGGAGACCCAGTACTTC
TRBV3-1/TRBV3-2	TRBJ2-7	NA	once	CASSHTLAPYEQYF	TGTGCCAGCAGCCATACGCTAGCTCCCTACGAGCAGTACTTC
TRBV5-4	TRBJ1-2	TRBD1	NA	CASSRDRGAANYGYTF	TGTGCCAGCAGCCGGGACAGGGGGGCAGCTAACTATGGCTACACCTTC
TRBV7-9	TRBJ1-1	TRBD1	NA	CASSLAGGRVNTEAFF	TGTGCCAGCAGCTTAGCAGGGGGCAGGGTAAACACTGAAGCTTTCTTT
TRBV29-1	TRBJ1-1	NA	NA	CTGKGGDGTEAFF	TGCACCGGGAAGGGGGGGGACGGCACTGAAGCTTTCTTT
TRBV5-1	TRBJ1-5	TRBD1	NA	CASSPLGGENQPQHF	TGCGCCAGCAGTCCTCTAGGGGGCGAGAATCAGCCCCAGCATTTT
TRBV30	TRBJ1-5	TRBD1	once	CAWGGQVGGQPQHF	TGTGCCTGGGGGGGACAGGTTGGGGGTCAGCCCCAGCATTTT
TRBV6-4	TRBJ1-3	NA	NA	CASSDGRVGRDLSGNTIYF	TGTGCCAGCAGTGACGGGAGAGTAGGCCGGGATCTCTCTGGAAACACCATATATTTT
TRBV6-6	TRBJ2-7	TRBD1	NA	CASSPGGTGGEQYF	TGTGCCAGCAGTCCCGGGGGGACAGGGGGCGAGCAGTACTTC
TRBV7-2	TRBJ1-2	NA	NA	CASSLEGGGYTF	TGTGCCAGCAGCTTGGAAGGAGGAGGCTACACCTTC
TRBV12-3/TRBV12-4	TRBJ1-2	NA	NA	CASSLGGGNGYTF	TGTGCCAGCAGTTTGGGGGGAGGCAATGGCTACACCTTC
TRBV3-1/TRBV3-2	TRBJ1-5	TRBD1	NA	CASSVRGSRQPQHF	TGTGCCAGCAGCGTCAGGGGGAGCAGGCAGCCCCAGCATTTT
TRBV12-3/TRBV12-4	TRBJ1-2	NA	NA	CASSLYRTYGYTF	TGTGCCAGCAGTTTATACAGGACCTATGGCTACACCTTC
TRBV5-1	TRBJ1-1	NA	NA	CASSTTGSTEAFF	TGCGCCAGCAGCACTACAGGGAGCACTGAAGCTTTCTTT
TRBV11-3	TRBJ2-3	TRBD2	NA	CASSPGTNSDTQYF	TGTGCCAGCAGCCCTGGGACTAATTCAGATACGCAGTATTTT
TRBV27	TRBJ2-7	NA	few	CASRSMGASYEQYF	TGTGCCAGCAGATCGATGGGGGCCTCCTACGAGCAGTACTTC
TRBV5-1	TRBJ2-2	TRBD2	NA	CASSSLAGGPSNGELFF	TGCGCCAGCAGCTCGTTAGCGGGGGGGCCTTCAAACGGGGAGCTGTTTTTT
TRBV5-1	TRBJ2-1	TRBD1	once	CASSLVDRENEQFF	TGCGCCAGCAGCTTGGTGGACAGGGAGAATGAGCAGTTCTTC
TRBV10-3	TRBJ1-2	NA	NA	CAISDSGTAFSPNYGYTF	TGTGCCATCAGTGACTCCGGGACTGCCTTCTCCCCTAACTATGGCTACACCTTC
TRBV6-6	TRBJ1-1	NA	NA	CASRPDGGMNTEAFF	TGTGCCAGCCGACCGGACGGGGGGATGAACACTGAAGCTTTCTTT
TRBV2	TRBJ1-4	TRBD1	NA	CASRQGWEKLFF	TGTGCCAGCAGACAGGGGTGGGAAAAACTGTTTTTT
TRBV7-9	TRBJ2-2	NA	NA	CASSFRDTGTGELFF	TGTGCCAGCAGCTTCCGGGACACAGGAACCGGGGAGCTGTTTTTT
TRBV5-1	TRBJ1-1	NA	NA	CASSLARTANTEAFF	TGCGCCAGCAGCTTGGCCAGGACAGCGAACACTGAAGCTTTCTTT
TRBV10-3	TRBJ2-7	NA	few	CAISESENSYEQYF	TGTGCCATCAGTGAGTCAGAGAACTCCTACGAGCAGTACTTC
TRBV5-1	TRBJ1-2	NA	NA	CASSLGLGVDYGYTF	TGCGCCAGCAGCTTGGGGCTAGGGGTCGACTATGGCTACACCTTC
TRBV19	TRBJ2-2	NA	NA	CASSPTQTAQDGTPGELFF	TGTGCCAGTAGTCCTACGCAGACCGCTCAGGACGGGACACCCGGGGAGCTGTTTTTT
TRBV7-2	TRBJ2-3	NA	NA	CASSPQWGGGADTQYF	TGTGCCAGCAGCCCTCAGTGGGGAGGAGGGGCAGATACGCAGTATTTT
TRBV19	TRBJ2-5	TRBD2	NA	CASSSGLAGGQETQYF	TGTGCCAGTAGTAGTGGGTTAGCGGGGGGCCAAGAGACCCAGTACTTC
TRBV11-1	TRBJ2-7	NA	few	CASSLGRGTYEQYF	TGTGCCAGCAGCTTAGGACGCGGTACCTACGAGCAGTACTTC
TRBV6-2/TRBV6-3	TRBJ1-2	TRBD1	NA	CASSWGQGGRYTF	TGTGCCAGCAGTTGGGGACAGGGAGGACGCTACACCTTC
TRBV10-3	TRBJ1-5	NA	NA	CAISETTGHTGQPQHF	TGTGCCATCAGTGAGACGACCGGTCATACAGGTCAGCCCCAGCATTTT
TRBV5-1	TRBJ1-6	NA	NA	CASSMDSYNSPLHF	TGCGCCAGCAGCATGGACAGTTATAATTCACCCCTCCACTTT
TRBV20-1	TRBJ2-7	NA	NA	CSARAENEQYF	TGCAGTGCTAGAGCGGAGAACGAGCAGTACTTC
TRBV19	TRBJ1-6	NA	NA	CASSIGSTAANNSPLHF	TGTGCCAGTAGTATAGGAAGTACGGCGGCTAATAATTCACCCCTCCACTTT
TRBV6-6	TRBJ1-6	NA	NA	CASSYSAEGISPLHF	TGTGCCAGCAGTTATTCGGCTGAGGGAATTTCACCCCTCCACTTT
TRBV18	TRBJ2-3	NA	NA	CASSPPGAGAFTDTQYF	TGTGCCAGCTCACCTCCAGGGGCAGGGGCATTCACAGATACGCAGTATTTT
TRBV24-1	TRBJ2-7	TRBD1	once	CATREGQGPAEQYF	TGTGCCACCAGGGAGGGACAGGGGCCGGCCGAGCAGTACTTC
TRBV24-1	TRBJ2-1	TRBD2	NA	CATSDHSGTSGGAGYNEQFF	TGTGCCACCAGTGATCACTCAGGGACTAGCGGGGGGGCCGGCTACAATGAGCAGTTCTTC
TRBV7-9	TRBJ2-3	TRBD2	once	CASSLRLAGFTDTQYF	TGTGCCAGCAGCTTAAGGCTAGCGGGGTTCACAGATACGCAGTATTTT
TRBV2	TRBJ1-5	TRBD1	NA	CASSNQGANQPQHF	TGTGCCAGCAGTAATCAGGGGGCTAATCAGCCCCAGCATTTT
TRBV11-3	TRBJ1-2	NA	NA	CASSRPAPRSGYGYTF	TGTGCCAGCAGCCGACCCGCACCGCGCAGCGGCTATGGCTACACCTTC
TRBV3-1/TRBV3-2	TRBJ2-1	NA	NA	CASSQGREQFF	TGTGCCAGCAGCCAAGGGAGGGAGCAGTTCTTC
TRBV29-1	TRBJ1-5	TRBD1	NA	CSVGDRNPNQPQHF	TGCAGCGTTGGGGACAGGAATCCCAATCAGCCCCAGCATTTT